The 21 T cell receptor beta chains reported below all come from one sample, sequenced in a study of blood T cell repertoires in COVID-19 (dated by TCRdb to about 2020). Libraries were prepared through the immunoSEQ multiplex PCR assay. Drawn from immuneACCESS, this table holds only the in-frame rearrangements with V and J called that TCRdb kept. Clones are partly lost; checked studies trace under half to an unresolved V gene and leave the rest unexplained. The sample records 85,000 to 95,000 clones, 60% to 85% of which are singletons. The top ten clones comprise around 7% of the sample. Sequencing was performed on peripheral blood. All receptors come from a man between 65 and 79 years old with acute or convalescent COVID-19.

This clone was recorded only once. This chain's CDR3 is CASSQVRPGGSEQFF. In DNA form, the CDR3 reads TGCGCCAGCAGCCAAGTTCGACCGGGAGGCAGTGAGCAGTTCTTC. V and J are TRBV4-1 and TRBJ2-1; 7 nucleotides align to TRBD2. With 1 base clipped from V and 9 bases from J, the junction kept 9 bases outside the gene matches. The CDR3 is 15 amino acids. CDR1 and CDR2 from the germline V gene are MGHRA and YSYEKL.

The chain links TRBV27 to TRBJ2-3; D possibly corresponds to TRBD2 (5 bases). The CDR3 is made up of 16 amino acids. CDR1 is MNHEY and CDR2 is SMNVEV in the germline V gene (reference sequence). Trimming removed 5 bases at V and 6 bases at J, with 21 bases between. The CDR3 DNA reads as TGTGCCAGCAGTCCCCTGGGTGGGCGGGTGACGGATACGCAGTATTTT. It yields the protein CASSPLGGRVTDTQYF.

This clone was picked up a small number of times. The CDR3 reads CASSTLPGRGSYNSPLHF. In nucleotides, the CDR3 is TGTGCCAGCAGTACCCTCCCCGGACGGGGCTCCTATAATTCACCCCTCCACTTT. The genes are TRBV28 and TRBJ1-6; D not resolved. The CDR3 runs to 18 residues. Germline CDR1 is MDHEN and CDR2 is SYDVKM. V was clipped by 5 bases and J by 0 bases, with 17 bases between them.

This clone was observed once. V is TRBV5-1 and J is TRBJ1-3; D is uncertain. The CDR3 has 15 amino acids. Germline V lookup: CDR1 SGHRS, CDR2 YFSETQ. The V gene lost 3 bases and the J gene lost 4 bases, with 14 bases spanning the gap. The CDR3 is CASSSEGGPGNTIYF. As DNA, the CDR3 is TGCGCCAGCAGCTCCGAGGGAGGCCCCGGAAACACCATATATTTT.

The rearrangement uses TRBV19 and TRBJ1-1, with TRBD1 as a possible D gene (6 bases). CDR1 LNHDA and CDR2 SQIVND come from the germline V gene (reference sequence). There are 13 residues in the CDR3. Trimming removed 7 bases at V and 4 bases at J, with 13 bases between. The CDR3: CASNLGQVTEAFF. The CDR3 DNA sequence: TGTGCCAGTAACCTGGGACAAGTCACTGAAGCTTTCTTT.

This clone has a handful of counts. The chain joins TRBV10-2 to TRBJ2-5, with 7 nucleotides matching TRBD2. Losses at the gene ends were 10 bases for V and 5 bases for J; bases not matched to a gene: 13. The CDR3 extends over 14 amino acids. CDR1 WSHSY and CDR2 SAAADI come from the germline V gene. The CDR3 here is CATVRGEGTETQYF. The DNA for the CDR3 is TGCGCCACCGTTAGAGGGGAGGGGACGGAGACCCAGTACTTC.

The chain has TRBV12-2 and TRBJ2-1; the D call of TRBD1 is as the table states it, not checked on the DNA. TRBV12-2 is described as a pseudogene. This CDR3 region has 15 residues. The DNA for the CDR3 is TGTGCAAGTCGCCGGGGACAGGGACCCTACAATGAGCAGTTCTTC. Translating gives CASRRGQGPYNEQFF.

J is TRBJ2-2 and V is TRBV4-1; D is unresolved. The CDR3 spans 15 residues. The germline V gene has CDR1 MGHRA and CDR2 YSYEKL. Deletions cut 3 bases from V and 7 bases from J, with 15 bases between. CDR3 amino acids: CASSQVLSSDGELFF. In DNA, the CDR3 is TGCGCCAGCAGCCAGGTTCTTTCGAGCGACGGGGAGCTGTTTTTT.

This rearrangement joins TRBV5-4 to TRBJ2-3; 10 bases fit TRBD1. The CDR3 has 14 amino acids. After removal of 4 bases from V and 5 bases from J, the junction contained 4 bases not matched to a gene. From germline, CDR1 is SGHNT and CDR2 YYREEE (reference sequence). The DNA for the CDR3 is TGTGCCAGCAGCGTGGGACAGGGGCAAGATACGCAGTATTTT. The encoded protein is CASSVGQGQDTQYF. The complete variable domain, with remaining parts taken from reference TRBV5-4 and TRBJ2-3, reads ETGVTQSPTHLIKTRGQQVTLRCSSQSGHNTVSWYQQALGQGPQFIFQYYREEENGRGNFPPRFSGLQFPNYSSELNVNALELDDSALYLCASSVGQGQDTQYFGPGTRLTVL.

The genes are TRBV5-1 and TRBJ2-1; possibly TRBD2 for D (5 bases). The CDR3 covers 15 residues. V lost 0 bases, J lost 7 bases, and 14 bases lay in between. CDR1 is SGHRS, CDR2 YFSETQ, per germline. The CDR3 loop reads CASSLGAATGNEQFF. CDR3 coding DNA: TGCGCCAGCAGCTTGGGGGCAGCGACGGGGAATGAGCAGTTCTTC. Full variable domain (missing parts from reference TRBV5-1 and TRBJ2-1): KAGVTQTPRYLIKTRGQQVTLSCSPISGHRSVSWYQQTPGQGLQFLFEYFSETQRNKGNFPGRFSGRQFSNSRSEMNVSTLELGDSALYLCASSLGAATGNEQFFGPGTRLTVL.

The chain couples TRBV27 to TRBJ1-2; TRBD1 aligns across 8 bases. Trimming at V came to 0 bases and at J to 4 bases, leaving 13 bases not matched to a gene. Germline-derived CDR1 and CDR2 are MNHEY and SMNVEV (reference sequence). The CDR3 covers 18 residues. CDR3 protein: CASSLSVSGQGILYGYTF. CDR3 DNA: TGTGCCAGCAGTTTATCGGTTTCAGGACAGGGAATCCTCTATGGCTACACCTTC.

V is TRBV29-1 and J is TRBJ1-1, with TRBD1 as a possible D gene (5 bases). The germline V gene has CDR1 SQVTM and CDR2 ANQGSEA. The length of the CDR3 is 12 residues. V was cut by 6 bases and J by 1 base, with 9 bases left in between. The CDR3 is CSVEGQNTEAFF. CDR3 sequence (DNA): TGCAGCGTGGAGGGGCAGAACACTGAAGCTTTCTTT.

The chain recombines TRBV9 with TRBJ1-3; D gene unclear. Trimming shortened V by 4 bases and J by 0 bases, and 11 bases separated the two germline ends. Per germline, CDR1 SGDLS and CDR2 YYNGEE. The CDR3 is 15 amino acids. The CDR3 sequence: CASSPTVSSGNTIYF. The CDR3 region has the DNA TGTGCCAGCAGCCCCACAGTCTCCTCTGGAAACACCATATATTTT.

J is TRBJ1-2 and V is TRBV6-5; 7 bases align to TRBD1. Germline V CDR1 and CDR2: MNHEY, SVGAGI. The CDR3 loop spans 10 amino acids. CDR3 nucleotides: TGTGCTACAGGGGAAGGGGCCCGCACCTTC. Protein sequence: CATGEGARTF.

In DNA, the CDR3 is TGCGCCAGCAGCTTGGTCGCGGGGGGGAACACCGGGGAGCTGTTTTTT. Amino acids: CASSLVAGGNTGELFF. The gene calls are TRBV5-1 and TRBJ2-2; the match to TRBD2 covers 8 bases. The germline CDR1 and CDR2 sequences are SGHRS and YFSETQ. Trimming at V came to 0 bases and at J to 1 base, leaving 2 bases not matched to a gene. The CDR3 totals 16 residues.

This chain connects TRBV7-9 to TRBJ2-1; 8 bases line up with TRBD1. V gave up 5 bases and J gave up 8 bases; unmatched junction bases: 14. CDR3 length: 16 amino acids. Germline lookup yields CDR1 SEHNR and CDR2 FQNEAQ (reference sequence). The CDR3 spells CASSLRQGRDDYEQFF. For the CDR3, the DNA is TGTGCCAGCAGCCTAAGACAGGGGCGGGATGACTATGAGCAGTTCTTC.

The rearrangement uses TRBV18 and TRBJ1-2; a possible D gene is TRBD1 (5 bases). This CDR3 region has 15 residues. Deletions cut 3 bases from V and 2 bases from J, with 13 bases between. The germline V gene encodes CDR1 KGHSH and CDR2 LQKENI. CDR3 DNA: TGTGCCAGCTCACCCCCTGGACGGACAAACTATGGCTACACCTTC. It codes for CASSPPGRTNYGYTF.

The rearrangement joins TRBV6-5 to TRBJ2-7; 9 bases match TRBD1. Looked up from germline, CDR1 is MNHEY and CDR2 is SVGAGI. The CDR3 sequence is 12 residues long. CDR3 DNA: TGTGCCAGCAAGGGGATCGACGGGACAGGGTCGGTC. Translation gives CASKGIDGTGSV.

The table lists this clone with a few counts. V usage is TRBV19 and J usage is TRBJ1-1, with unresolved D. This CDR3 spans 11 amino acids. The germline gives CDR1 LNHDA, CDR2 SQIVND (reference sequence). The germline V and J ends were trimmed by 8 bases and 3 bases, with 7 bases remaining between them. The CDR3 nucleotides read TGTGCCAGTGACGGGGACACTGAAGCTTTCTTT. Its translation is CASDGDTEAFF.

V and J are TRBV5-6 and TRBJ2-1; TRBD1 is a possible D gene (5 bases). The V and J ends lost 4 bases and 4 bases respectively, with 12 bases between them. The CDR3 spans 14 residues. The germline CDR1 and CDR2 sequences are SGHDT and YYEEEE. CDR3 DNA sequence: TGTGCCAGCAGCCTTTTAACAGGTTACAATGAGCAGTTCTTC. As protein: CASSLLTGYNEQFF.

DNA of the CDR3: TGTGCCAGCAGTCATCCGGGACAGGGATATAACGAGCAGTACTTC. Translation gives CASSHPGQGYNEQYF. V is TRBV6-6 and J is TRBJ2-7; 9 bases line up with TRBD1. The J segment lost 5 bases and the V segment lost 5 bases, leaving 10 bases of the junction unmatched. The CDR3 runs 15 residues. Germline-derived CDR1 and CDR2 are MNHNY and SVGAGI (reference sequence).